The present T cell receptor (beta chain) was sequenced within a study of T cell responses to AZD1222 COVID-19 vaccine. Whole-study context: Second-dose intervals near 4 or 12 weeks were combined. General study points: It was only five to seven AZD1222 recipients who were seropositive at baseline. Mostly white British, mostly female donors; authors suggested clonal diversity may be underestimated.

With regard to this clone: Its antigen is unknown.

Sequenced by immunoSEQ multiplex PCR; TCRdb stores in-frame clones only, minus some. This table holds tens of thousands of clones, 84% found once. The receptor was derived from an adult in good health. The starting material was peripheral blood, obtained on day 0 of AZD1222 vaccination.

The CDR3 protein is CASSDQSYNEQFF. For the CDR3, the DNA is TGTGCCAGCAGCGACCAAAGTTACAATGAGCAGTTCTTC. The genes are TRBV7-6 and TRBJ2-1; D is uncertain. This CDR3 is built from 13 residues. The ends were cut back, 5 bases at V and 4 bases at J, with 9 bases in the middle. Germline CDR1 SGHVS, CDR2 FNYEAQ.